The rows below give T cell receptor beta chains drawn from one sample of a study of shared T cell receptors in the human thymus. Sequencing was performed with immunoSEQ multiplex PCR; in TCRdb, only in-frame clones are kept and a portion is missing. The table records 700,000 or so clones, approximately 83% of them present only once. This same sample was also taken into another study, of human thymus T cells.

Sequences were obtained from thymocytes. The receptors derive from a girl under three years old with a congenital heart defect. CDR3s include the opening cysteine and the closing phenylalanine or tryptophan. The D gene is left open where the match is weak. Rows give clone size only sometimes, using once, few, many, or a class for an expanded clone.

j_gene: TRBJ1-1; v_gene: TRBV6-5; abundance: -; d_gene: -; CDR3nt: TGTGCCAGCAGTAGTCCCCGCGAGGAGGACACTGAAGCTTTCTTT; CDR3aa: CASSSPREEDTEAFF
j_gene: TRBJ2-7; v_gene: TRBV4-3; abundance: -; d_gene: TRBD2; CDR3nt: TGCGCCAGCAGCCGGGCCCGACTAGCGGGGCCCCTCGAGCAGTACTTC; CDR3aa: CASSRARLAGPLEQYF
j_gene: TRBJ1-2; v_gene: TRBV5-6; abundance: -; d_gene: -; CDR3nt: TGTGCCAGCAGCTTGCTCGTTGAGGATGGCTACACCTTC; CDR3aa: CASSLLVEDGYTF
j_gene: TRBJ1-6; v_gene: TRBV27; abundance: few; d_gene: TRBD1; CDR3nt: TGTGCCAGCAGTCCCCAGGGGGCAGCCCTCCACTTT; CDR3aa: CASSPQGAALHF
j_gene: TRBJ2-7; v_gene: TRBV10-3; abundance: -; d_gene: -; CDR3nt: TGTGCCATCAGTGCGCTTTTTCAGGGTTCCTACGAGCAGTACTTC; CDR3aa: CAISALFQGSYEQYF
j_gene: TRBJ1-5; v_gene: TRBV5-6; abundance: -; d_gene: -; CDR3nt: TGTGCCAGCAGCTTAACACAGGGTAGTGGGCCCCAGCATTTT; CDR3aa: CASSLTQGSGPQHF
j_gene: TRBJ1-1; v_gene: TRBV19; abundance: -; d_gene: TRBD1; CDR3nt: TGTGCCAGTAGTATGGCCCCCCAGGGGGAGAACACTGAAGCTTTCTTT; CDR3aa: CASSMAPQGENTEAFF
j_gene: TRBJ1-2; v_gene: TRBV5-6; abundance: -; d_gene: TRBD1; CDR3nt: TGTGCCAGCAGGGATACAGGGGGCTATGGCTACACCTTC; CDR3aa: CASRDTGGYGYTF
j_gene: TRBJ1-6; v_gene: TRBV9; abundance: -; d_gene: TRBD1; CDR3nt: TGTGCCAGCAGCGCCAGACAGGGAGGCGGTTCACCCCTCCACTTT; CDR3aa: CASSARQGGGSPLHF
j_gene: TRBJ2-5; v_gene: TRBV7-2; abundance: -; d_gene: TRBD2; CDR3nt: TGTGCCAGCAGCGTTAGCGGGGGGGCCGATAGAGAGACCCAGTACTTC; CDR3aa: CASSVSGGADRETQYF
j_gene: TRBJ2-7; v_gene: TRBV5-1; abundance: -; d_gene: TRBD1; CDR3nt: TGCGCCAGCTCATTGGGGGCGGGGACAGGGCTTGGGCAGTACTTC; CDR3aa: CASSLGAGTGLGQYF
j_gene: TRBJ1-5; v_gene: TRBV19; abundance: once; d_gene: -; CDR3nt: TGTGCCAGTACCACCCGAGGAGTACCTTCCCATCAGCCCCAGCATTTT; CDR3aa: CASTTRGVPSHQPQHF
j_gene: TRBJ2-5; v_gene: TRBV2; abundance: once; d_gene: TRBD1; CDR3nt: TGTGCCAGCAGTCGACCTGAATCGACAGGGAAAGAGACCCAGTACTTC; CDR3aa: CASSRPESTGKETQYF
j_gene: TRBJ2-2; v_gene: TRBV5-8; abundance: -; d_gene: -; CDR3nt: TGTGCCAGCAGCTGGCTTTACCACACCGGGGAGCTGTTTTTT; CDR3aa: CASSWLYHTGELFF
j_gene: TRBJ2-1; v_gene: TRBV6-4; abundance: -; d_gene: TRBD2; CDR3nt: TGTGCCAGCAGCCTAGCGGAGAGCTCCTACAATGAGCAGTTCTTC; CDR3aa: CASSLAESSYNEQFF
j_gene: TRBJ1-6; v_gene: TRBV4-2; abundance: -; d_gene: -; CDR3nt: TGTGCCAGCAGCCAAGATCCAGACTATAATTCACCCCTCCACTTT; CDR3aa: CASSQDPDYNSPLHF
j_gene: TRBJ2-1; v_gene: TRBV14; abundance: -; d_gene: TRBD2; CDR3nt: TGTGCCAGCAGCCAAGAATCAGGGACTAGCACTCCGAACAATGAGCAGTTCTTC; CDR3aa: CASSQESGTSTPNNEQFF